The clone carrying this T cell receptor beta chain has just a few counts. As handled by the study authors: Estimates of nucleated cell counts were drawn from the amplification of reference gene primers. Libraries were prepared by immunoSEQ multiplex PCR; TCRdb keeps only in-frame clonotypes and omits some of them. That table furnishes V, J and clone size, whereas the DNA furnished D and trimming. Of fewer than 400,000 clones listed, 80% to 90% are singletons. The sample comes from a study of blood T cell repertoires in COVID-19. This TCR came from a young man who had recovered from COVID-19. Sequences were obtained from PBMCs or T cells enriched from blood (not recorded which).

CDR3 amino acids: CASSPSRGNEQFF. The CDR3 region has the DNA TGTGCCAGCTCACCATCGCGGGGTAATGAGCAGTTCTTC. This chain links TRBV18 with TRBJ2-1; the D gene is possibly TRBD2 (6 bases). Trimming took off 2 bases at V and 7 bases at J, with 9 bases between the two ends. This CDR3 contains 13 residues. CDR1 KGHSH and CDR2 LQKENI come from the germline V gene.